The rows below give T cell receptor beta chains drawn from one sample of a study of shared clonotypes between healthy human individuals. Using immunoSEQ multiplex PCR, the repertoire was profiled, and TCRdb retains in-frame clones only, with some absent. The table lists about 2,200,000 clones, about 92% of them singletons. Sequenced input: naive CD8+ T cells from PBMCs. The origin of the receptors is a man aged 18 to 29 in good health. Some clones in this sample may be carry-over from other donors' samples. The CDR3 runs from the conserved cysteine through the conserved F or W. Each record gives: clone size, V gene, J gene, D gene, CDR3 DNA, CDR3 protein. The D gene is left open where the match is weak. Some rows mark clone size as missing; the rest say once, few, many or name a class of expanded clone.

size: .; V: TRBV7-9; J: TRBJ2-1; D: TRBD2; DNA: TGTGCCAGCAGCTTCGCGGGAGGGGGGGAGCAGTTCTTC; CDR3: CASSFAGGGEQFF
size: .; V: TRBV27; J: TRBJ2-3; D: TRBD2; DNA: TGTGCCGCCACTGGTGGGGGGGGCACAGATACGCAGTATTTT; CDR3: CAATGGGGTDTQYF
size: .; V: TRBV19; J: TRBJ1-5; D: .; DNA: TGTGCCAGTAGCTCTACTACGGGACAATTTCGACAGCCCCAGCATTTT; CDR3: CASSSTTGQFRQPQHF
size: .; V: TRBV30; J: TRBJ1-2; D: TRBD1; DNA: TGTGCCGGCGAATACAGGGGAGACTATGGCTACACCTTC; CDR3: CAGEYRGDYGYTF
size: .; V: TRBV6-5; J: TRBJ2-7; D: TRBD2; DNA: TGTGCCAGCAGTCTAGCGGGGGCCTACGAGCAGTACTTC; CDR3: CASSLAGAYEQYF
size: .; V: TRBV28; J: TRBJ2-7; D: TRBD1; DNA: TGTGCCAGCAGCCCTACAGGGGGCTCCTACGAGCAGTACTTC; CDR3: CASSPTGGSYEQYF
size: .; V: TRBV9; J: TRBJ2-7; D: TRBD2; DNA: TGTGCCAGCAGCCCAGGGGGACTAGCTTCCTACGAGCAGTACTTC; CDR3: CASSPGGLASYEQYF
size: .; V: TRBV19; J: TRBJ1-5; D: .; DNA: TGTGCCAGTAGTACCCAGGACAGCCAAGAGGATCAGCCCCAGCATTTT; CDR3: CASSTQDSQEDQPQHF
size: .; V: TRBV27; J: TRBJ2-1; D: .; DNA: TGTGCCAGCAGCGAGAGGGGGTACAATGAGCAGTTCTTC; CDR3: CASSERGYNEQFF
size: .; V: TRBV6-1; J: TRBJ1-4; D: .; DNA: TGTGCCAGCAGTGAAGAGTATTCCCGGGGGCGTGAAAAACTGTTTTTT; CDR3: CASSEEYSRGREKLFF
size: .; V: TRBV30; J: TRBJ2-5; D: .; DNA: TGTGCCTGGGAAGCCCCTAACCAAGAGACCCAGTACTTC; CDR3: CAWEAPNQETQYF
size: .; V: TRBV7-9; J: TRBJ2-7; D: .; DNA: TGTGCCAGCAGATTTTACGGGGAAATCGAGCAGTACTTC; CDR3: CASRFYGEIEQYF
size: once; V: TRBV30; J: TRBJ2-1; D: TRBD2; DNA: TGTGCCTGGGGTGACCCTCTAGGGACTAGCTCCTATCCGGATGAGCAGTTCTTC; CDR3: CAWGDPLGTSSYPDEQFF
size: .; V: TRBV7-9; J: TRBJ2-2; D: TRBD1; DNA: TGTGCCAGCAGCTTACCCGGGACAGGGGGAACCGGGGAGCTGTTTTTT; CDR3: CASSLPGTGGTGELFF
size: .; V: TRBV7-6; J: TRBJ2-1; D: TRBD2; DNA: TGTGCCAGCAGCTTAGTTCAGCGGGAGGTTGAGCAGTTCTTC; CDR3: CASSLVQREVEQFF
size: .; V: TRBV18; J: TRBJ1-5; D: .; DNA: TGTGCCAGCTCACCTTCCAGAGGCAATCAGCCCCAGCATTTT; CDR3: CASSPSRGNQPQHF
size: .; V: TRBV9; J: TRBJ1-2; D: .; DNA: TGTGCCAGCAGGGGGGAGGACTATGGCTACACCTTC; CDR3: CASRGEDYGYTF
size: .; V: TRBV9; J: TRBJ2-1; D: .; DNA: TGTGCCAGCGGATACTACAATGAGCAGTTCTTC; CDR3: CASGYYNEQFF
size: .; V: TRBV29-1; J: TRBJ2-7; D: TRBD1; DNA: TGCAGCGTGGCCGGGACAGACTCCTACGAGCAGTACTTC; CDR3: CSVAGTDSYEQYF
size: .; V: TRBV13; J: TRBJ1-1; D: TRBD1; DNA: TGTGCCAGCAGCCGGCTCGACAGGGAACTTACTGAAGCTTTCTTT; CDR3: CASSRLDRELTEAFF
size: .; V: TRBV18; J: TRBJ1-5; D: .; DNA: TGTGCCAGCTCACCACCGGGAGTCGGGGGCAATCAGCCCCAGCATTTT; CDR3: CASSPPGVGGNQPQHF
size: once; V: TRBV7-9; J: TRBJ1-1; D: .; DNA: TGTGCCAGCAGCCTAAGGACAGACCCATACACTGAAGCTTTCTTT; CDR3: CASSLRTDPYTEAFF
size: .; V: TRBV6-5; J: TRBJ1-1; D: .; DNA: TGTGCCAGCAGTTACCGGACTGCAGGCACTGAAGCTTTCTTT; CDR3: CASSYRTAGTEAFF
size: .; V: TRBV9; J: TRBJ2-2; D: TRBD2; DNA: TGTGCCAGCAGCGCATCAGTAGCGGGAGACACCGGGGAGCTGTTTTTT; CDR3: CASSASVAGDTGELFF
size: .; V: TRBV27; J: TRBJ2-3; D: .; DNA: TGTGCCAGCAGTAATCGGGACGCTAGCACAGATACGCAGTATTTT; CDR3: CASSNRDASTDTQYF
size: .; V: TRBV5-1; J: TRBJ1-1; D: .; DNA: TGCGCCAGCAGCTTGGCCGGCCAGGGGCATGGCACTGAAGCTTTCTTT; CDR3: CASSLAGQGHGTEAFF
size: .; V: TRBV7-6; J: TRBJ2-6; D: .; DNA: TGTGCCAGCAGCTTAGGGAGGGGGTGGCCCTCCCTCTCTGGGGCCAACGTCCTGACTTTC; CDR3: CASSLGRGWPSLSGANVLTF
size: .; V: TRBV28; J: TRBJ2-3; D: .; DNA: TGTGCCAGCAGTTTTTACCAGGCAGGGGTGGTTACGCAGTATTTT; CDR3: CASSFYQAGVVTQYF
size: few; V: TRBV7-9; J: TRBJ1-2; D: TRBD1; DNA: TGTGCCAGCACCGAGAGGGGGCTGAACTATGGCTACACCTTC; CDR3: CASTERGLNYGYTF
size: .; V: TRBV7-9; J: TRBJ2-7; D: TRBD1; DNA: TGTGCCAGCAGCGCCGGGACAGAGAAGTACGAGCAGTACTTC; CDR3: CASSAGTEKYEQYF
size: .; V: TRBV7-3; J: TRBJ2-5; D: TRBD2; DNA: TGTGCCAGCAGCTCCGGGACTAGCGGGACCAGAGAGACCCAGTACTTC; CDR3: CASSSGTSGTRETQYF
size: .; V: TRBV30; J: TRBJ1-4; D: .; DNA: TGTGCCTGGAGTGCAACACGAAAACTGTTTTTT; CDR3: CAWSATRKLFF
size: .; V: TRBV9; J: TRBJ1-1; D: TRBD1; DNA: TGTGCCAGCAGCGGCTCGGGACAGGGAACTTTCTTT; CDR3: CASSGSGQGTFF
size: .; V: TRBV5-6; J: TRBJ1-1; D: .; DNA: TGTGCCAGCAGCTTATATACAGTCTGGACTGAAGCTTTCTTT; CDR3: CASSLYTVWTEAFF
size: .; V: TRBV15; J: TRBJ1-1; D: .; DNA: TGTGCCACCAGCAGAAGGGGGGCTCTCCGATCTGAAGCTTTCTTT; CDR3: CATSRRGALRSEAFF
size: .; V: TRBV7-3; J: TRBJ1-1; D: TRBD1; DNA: TGTGCCAGCAGCCTCGAGGGGGCTGGAACTGAAGCTTTCTTT; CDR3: CASSLEGAGTEAFF